Following are 26 T cell receptor beta chains from one sample sequenced in a study of blood T cell repertoires in COVID-19. Sequenced by immunoSEQ multiplex PCR; TCRdb stores in-frame clones only, minus some. The data contain 150,000 to 200,000 clones, roughly 79% of them seen just once; the ten biggest clones take up roughly 11%. Sequencing input: peripheral blood. These receptors all stem from a woman in her 40s with COVID-19, enrolled during active disease.

This chain joins TRBV7-9 and TRBJ2-3; perhaps TRBD1 as D (7 bases). The CDR3 contains 14 residues. Germline V gene lookup returns CDR1 SEHNR and CDR2 FQNEAQ (reference sequence). The ends were cut back, 5 bases at V and 6 bases at J, with 15 bases in the middle. CDR3 amino acids: CASSVGGDSDTQYF. CDR3 nucleotide sequence: TGTGCCAGCAGCGTTGGAGGGGACAGTGATACGCAGTATTTT.

The genes are TRBV9 and TRBJ2-2, with a weak D call TRBD1 (6 bases). V lost 0 bases, J lost 4 bases, and 13 bases lay in between. The germline CDR1 and CDR2 sequences are SGDLS and YYNGEE. The CDR3 has 16 amino acids. The CDR3 region is CASSVVWGPTTGELFF. Written as DNA, the CDR3 is TGTGCCAGCAGCGTAGTTTGGGGGCCCACCACCGGGGAGCTGTTTTTT.

The genes are TRBV27 and TRBJ2-6, with D possibly TRBD1 on 6 matching bases. CDR3 length: 16 residues. From germline, CDR1 is MNHEY and CDR2 SMNVEV (reference sequence). Deletions cut 6 bases from V and 1 base from J, with 13 bases between. The chain's CDR3 is CASRTGTRSGANVLTF. CDR3 coding DNA: TGTGCCAGCAGGACCGGGACACGTTCTGGGGCCAACGTCCTGACTTTC.

CDR3 sequence reads: CASNPAQAKQGEAFF. For the CDR3, the DNA is TGTGCCAGTAACCCCGCCCAGGCCAAACAAGGAGAAGCTTTCTTT. This rearrangement joins TRBV19 to TRBJ1-1; D unclear. In germline, CDR1 is LNHDA, CDR2 SQIVND (reference sequence). The CDR3 extends over 15 amino acids. Trimming pared 7 bases from V and 8 bases from J, leaving 23 bases between.

The V and J genes are TRBV5-4 and TRBJ1-1, with D possibly matching TRBD1 (6 bases). The CDR3 runs to 14 residues. The ends were cut back, 2 bases at V and 7 bases at J, with 15 bases in the middle. CDR1 and CDR2 from the germline V gene are SGHNT and YYREEE (reference sequence). CDR3 region: CASSLGQRTYEAFF. The CDR3 nucleotides read TGTGCCAGCAGCTTAGGACAGAGAACATATGAAGCTTTCTTT.

This chain uses TRBV7-3 with TRBJ2-1; unclear D gene. Germline CDR1 SGHTA, CDR2 FQGTGA. V was cut by 4 bases and J by 6 bases, with 13 bases left in between. The CDR3 extends over 14 amino acids. CDR3: CASSSGPNPNEQFF. Here the CDR3 DNA reads TGTGCCAGCAGCTCAGGTCCCAACCCCAATGAGCAGTTCTTC.

The chain recombines TRBV19 with TRBJ2-2, with 9 positions matching TRBD1. Unmatched junction bases numbered 3, after V lost 1 base and J lost 6 bases. There are 15 residues in the CDR3. Germline V gene sequence: CDR1 LNHDA, CDR2 SQIVND (reference sequence). The CDR3 bases are TGTGCCAGTAGTATAGGGAGACAGGGGGCCGGGGAGCTGTTTTTT. Translation gives CASSIGRQGAGELFF.

The gene calls are TRBV2 and TRBJ2-5; D perhaps matches TRBD2 (6 bases). The CDR3 extends over 16 amino acids. V was clipped by 8 bases and J by 5 bases, with 24 bases between them. The germline gives CDR1 SNHLY, CDR2 FYNNEI. The CDR3 is CASSPASGYTGETQYF. The DNA of the CDR3 is TGTGCCAGCTCACCAGCGAGCGGGTATACCGGGGAGACCCAGTACTTC.

This sequence joins TRBV6-1 and TRBJ1-5, with D possibly being TRBD1 (6 bases). The CDR3 covers 13 residues. Germline CDR1 MNHNS, CDR2 SASEGT. The V gene lost 7 bases and the J gene lost 9 bases, with 16 bases spanning the gap. The CDR3: CASTNRMTGPQHF. In DNA form, the CDR3 reads TGTGCCAGCACCAATCGGATGACAGGGCCCCAGCATTTT.

The chain has TRBV7-3 and TRBJ2-1, with D maybe TRBD2 (6 bases). This CDR3 has 20 amino acids. V gave up 2 bases and J gave up 2 bases, with 25 bases separating them. Germline assignment: CDR1 SGHTA and CDR2 FQGTGA. DNA for the CDR3: TGTGCCAGCAGCTTAGAAGACCACTACTGGGACTCGTATACCTACAATGAGCAGTTCTTC. This sequence encodes CASSLEDHYWDSYTYNEQFF. The full variable domain, completed using reference TRBV7-3 and TRBJ2-1, is GAGVSQTPSNKVTEKGKYVELRCDPISGHTALYWYRQSLGQGPEFLIYFQGTGAADDSGLPNDRFFAVRPEGSVSTLKIQRTERGDSAVYLCASSLEDHYWDSYTYNEQFFGPGTRLTVL.

Remarks on this clone: The same CDR3 arises from other DNA sequences in this sample as well. V and J are TRBV5-1 and TRBJ2-6, with TRBD1 identical over 10 bases. Per the germline V gene, CDR1 is SGHRS and CDR2 is YFSETQ. CDR3 size: 17 residues. V lost 2 bases and J lost 0; bases outside the gene matches: 2. The CDR3 loop reads CASSLWTGGSGANVLTF. The CDR3 nucleotides read TGCGCCAGCAGCTTATGGACAGGGGGCTCTGGGGCCAACGTCCTGACTTTC.

The chain carries TRBV6-6 and TRBJ1-2; 9 bases fit TRBD1. This CDR3 contains 13 residues. CDR1 and CDR2 (germline): MNHNY, SVGAGI (reference sequence). Trimming took 7 bases from V and 5 from J; bases not matched to a gene: 5. The DNA for the CDR3 is TGTGCCAGCATTGGGACAGGGTGGTATGGCTACACCTTC. This sequence encodes CASIGTGWYGYTF.

The chain couples TRBV11-3 to TRBJ1-1, with 7 positions matching TRBD1. V dropped 5 bases and J dropped 4; count of bases not matched to a gene: 7. The CDR3 contains 14 residues. Germline V gene lookup returns CDR1 SGHNT and CDR2 YENEEA. The DNA of the CDR3 is TGTGCCAGCAGCCAGTCAGGGGGAGGCACTGAAGCTTTCTTT. Its translation is CASSQSGGGTEAFF.

V is TRBV6-5 and J is TRBJ1-4; D may be TRBD1 (5 bases). Germline V gene sequence: CDR1 MNHEY, CDR2 SVGAGI. The ends were cut back, 7 bases at V and 3 bases at J, with 9 bases in the middle. This CDR3 has 13 amino acids. In DNA, the CDR3 is TGTGCCAGCACGGGGGATGCTAATGAAAAACTGTTTTTT. Its translation is CASTGDANEKLFF.

This clone was counted between two and nine times. The genes are TRBV5-5 and TRBJ2-5, with a weak D call TRBD2 (6 bases). V was clipped by 3 bases and J by 5 bases, with 20 bases between them. The CDR3 spans 16 residues. Germline-derived CDR1 and CDR2 are SGHKS and YYEKEE (reference sequence). CDR3 nucleotides: TGTGCCAGCAGCTCAAACCCGGGAGTACTGGAGGAGACCCAGTACTTC. Translating gives CASSSNPGVLEETQYF. Variable domain in full (rest from reference TRBV5-5 and TRBJ2-5): DAGVTQSPTHLIKTRGQQVTLRCSPISGHKSVSWYQQVLGQGPQFIFQYYEKEERGRGNFPDRFSARQFPNYSSELNVNALLLGDSALYLCASSSNPGVLEETQYFGPGTRLLVL.

CDR3 coding DNA: TGTGCCAGTAGTACCGGGAGGGCCAATGAGCAGTACTTC. It codes for CASSTGRANEQYF. The rearrangement uses TRBV19 and TRBJ2-7; the match to TRBD2 covers 8 bases. V lost 4 bases to trimming and J lost 7 bases; unmatched junction nucleotides: 6. CDR3 length: 13 residues. The germline V gene has CDR1 LNHDA and CDR2 SQIVND (reference sequence).

The V and J genes are TRBV7-6 and TRBJ2-2, with D possibly matching TRBD1 (5 bases). Germline V CDR1 and CDR2: SGHVS, FNYEAQ. CDR3 length equals 16 residues. V lost 5 bases, J lost 2 bases, and 15 bases lay in between. CDR3 sequence reads: CASSHNRIINTGELFF. Here the CDR3 DNA reads TGTGCCAGCAGCCACAACAGGATAATCAACACCGGGGAGCTGTTTTTT.

Details on this clone: Other nucleotide sequences in the sample specify the same CDR3. This sequence joins TRBV11-2 and TRBJ1-5; D not certain. The V and J ends lost 0 bases and 3 bases respectively, with 12 bases between them. Germline CDR1 SGHAT, CDR2 FQNNGV. There are 16 residues in the CDR3. The DNA for the CDR3 is TGTGCCAGCAGCTTAGATACAGAGCTCTCCAATCAGCCCCAGCATTTT. It encodes CASSLDTELSNQPQHF.

This clone was found once. The chain has TRBV10-2 and TRBJ1-2; maybe TRBD1 (5 bases). The CDR3 consists of 15 residues. Deletions cut 0 bases from V and 2 bases from J, with 10 bases between. CDR1 and CDR2 (germline): WSHSY, SAAADI. The CDR3 loop is CASSESGGINYGYTF. Here the CDR3 DNA reads TGCGCCAGCAGTGAGTCGGGGGGAATAAACTATGGCTACACCTTC.

The chain carries TRBV30 and TRBJ1-4; 9 bases are shared with TRBD1. The V gene's germline CDR1 is GTSNPN and CDR2 SVGIG (reference sequence). The CDR3 runs 14 residues. The V gene end was trimmed by 2 bases and the J gene end by 9 bases; junction bases not matched to a gene: 7. Written as DNA, the CDR3 is TGTGCCTGGAGTTTGGGGAACAGGGGGCAAAAACTGTTTTTT. Amino acid sequence: CAWSLGNRGQKLFF.

V and J are TRBV12-1 and TRBJ2-2; the table names TRBD1, a call not compared with the DNA. TRBV12-1 is a recognized pseudogene. The CDR3 runs to 13 residues. DNA for the CDR3: TGTGCCAGCAGCCCAGGGCCCTCCGGGGAGCTGTTTTTT. Encoded protein: CASSPGPSGELFF.

The rearrangement uses TRBV5-4 and TRBJ2-7; 8 bases map to TRBD1. Germline V gene data show CDR1 as SGHNT and CDR2 as YYREEE (reference sequence). This CDR3 contains 14 residues. The V gene end was trimmed by 0 bases and the J gene end by 2 bases; junction bases not matched to a gene: 1. CDR3 DNA sequence: TGTGCCAGCAGCTTGGCAGGGGGCACCTACGAGCAGTACGTC. Residues: CASSLAGGTYEQYV.

The rearrangement joins TRBV2 to TRBJ1-1; D might be TRBD1 (6 bases). The V end was cut by 3 bases, the J end by 9 bases, with 14 bases between. Germline CDR1 and CDR2: SNHLY and FYNNEI. This CDR3 has 13 amino acids. CDR3 sequence: CASSDGWGQQAFF. The CDR3 DNA sequence: TGTGCCAGCAGTGATGGGTGGGGGCAACAAGCTTTCTTT.

This clone has only a few counts. The V call is TRBV5-1, the J call TRBJ2-7; no clear D. V lost 5 bases and J lost 7, with 16 bases in between. Germline assignment: CDR1 SGHRS and CDR2 YFSETQ. The CDR3 length is 13 residues. The CDR3, as DNA: TGCGCCAGCAGAGTCGGCCCCTCAGGAGAGCAGTACTTC. Its protein product is CASRVGPSGEQYF.

DNA of the CDR3: TGTGCCAGCAGCTTAACTGGACAGGGTTCGAGTGAGCAGTTCTTC. Translating gives CASSLTGQGSSEQFF. The genes are TRBV7-3 and TRBJ2-1; 8 nucleotides agree with TRBD1. Germline CDR1 SGHTA, CDR2 FQGTGA. The CDR3 is made up of 15 amino acids. Trimming cost V 0 bases and J 9 bases; bases outside gene matches: 7.

In its sample, this clone was seen a few times. The gene calls are TRBV2 and TRBJ1-1; D not resolved. The CDR3 totals 14 residues. Trimming stripped 2 bases from V and 1 base from J, with 8 bases between. Germline V gene lookup returns CDR1 SNHLY and CDR2 FYNNEI. In DNA form, the CDR3 reads TGTGCCAGCAGTGAACCGGGGAGGAACACTGAAGCTTTCTTT. Protein sequence: CASSEPGRNTEAFF.